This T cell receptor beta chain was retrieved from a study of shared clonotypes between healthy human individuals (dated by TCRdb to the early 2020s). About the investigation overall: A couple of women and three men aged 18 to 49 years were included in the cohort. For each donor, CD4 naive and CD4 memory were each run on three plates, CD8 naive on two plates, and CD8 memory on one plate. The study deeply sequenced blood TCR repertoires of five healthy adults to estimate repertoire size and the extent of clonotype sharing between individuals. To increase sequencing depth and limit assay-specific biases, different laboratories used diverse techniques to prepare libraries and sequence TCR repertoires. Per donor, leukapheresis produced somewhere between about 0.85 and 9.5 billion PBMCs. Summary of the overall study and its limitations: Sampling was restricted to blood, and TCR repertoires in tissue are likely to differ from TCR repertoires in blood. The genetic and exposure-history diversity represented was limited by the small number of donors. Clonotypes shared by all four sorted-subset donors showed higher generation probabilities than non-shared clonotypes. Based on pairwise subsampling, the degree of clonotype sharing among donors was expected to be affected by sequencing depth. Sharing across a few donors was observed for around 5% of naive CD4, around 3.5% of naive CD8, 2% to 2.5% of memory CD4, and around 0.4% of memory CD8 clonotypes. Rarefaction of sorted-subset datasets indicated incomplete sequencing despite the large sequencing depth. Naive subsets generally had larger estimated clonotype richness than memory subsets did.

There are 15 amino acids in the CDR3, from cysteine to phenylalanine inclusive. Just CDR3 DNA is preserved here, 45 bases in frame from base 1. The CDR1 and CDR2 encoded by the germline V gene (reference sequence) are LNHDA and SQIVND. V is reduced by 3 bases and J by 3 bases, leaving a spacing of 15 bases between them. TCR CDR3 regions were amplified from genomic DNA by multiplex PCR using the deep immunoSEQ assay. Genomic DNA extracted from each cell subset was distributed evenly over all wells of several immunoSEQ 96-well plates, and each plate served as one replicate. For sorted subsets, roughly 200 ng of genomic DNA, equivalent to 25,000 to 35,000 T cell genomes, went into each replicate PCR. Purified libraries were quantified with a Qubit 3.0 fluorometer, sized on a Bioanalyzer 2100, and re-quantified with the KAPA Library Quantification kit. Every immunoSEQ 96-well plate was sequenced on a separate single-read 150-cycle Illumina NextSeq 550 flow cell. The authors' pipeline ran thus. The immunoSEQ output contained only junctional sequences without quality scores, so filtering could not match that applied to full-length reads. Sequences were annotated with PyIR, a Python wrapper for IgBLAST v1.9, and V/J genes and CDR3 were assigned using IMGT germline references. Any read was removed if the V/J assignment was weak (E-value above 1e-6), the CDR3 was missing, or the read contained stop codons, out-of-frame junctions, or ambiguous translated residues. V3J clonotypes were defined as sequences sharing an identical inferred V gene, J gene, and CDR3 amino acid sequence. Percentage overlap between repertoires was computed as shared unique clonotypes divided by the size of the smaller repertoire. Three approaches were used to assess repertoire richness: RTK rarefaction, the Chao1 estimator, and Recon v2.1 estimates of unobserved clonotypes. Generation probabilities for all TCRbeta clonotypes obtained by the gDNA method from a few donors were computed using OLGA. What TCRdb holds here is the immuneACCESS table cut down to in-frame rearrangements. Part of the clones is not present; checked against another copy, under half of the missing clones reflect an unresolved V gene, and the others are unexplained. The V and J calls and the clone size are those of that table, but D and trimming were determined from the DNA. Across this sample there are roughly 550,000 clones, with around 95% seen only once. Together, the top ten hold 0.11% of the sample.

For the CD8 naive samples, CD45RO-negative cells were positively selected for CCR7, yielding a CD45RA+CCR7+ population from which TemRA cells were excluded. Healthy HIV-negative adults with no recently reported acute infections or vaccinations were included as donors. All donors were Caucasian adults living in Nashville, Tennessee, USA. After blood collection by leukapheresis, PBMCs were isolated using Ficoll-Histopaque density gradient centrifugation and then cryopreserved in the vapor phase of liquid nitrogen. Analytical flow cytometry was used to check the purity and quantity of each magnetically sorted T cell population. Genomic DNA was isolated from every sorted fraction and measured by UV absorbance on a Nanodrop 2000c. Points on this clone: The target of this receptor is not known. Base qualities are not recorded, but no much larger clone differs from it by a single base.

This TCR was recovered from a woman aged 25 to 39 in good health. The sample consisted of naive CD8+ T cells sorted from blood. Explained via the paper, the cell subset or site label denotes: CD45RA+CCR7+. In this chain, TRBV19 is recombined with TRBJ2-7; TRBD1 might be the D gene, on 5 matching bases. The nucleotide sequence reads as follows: TGTGCCAGTAGTATCTTCGACAGAGGTATCTACGAGCAGTACTTC. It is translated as CASSIFDRGIYEQYF.